A selection of T cell receptor beta chains follows, all from one sample in a study of blood T cell repertoires in COVID-19. Sequenced by immunoSEQ multiplex PCR; TCRdb stores in-frame clones only, minus some. The sample shows 140,000 or so clones, around 91% of them seen only once. Input material: peripheral blood. The receptors come from a woman aged 55-69 years with active COVID-19. CDR3s include the opening cysteine and the closing phenylalanine or tryptophan. The order of the fields is J gene, clone size, V gene, CDR3 protein. The size of a clone is reported for some rows only, either as once, few or many, or as a class for expanded clones.

TRBJ2-1	-	TRBV28	CASSSLREGHNEQFF
TRBJ2-1	-	TRBV2	CASSEGWGTSGSIGDNEQFF
TRBJ2-3	-	TRBV9	CASSVEGTSGRGGTDTQYF
TRBJ1-5	-	TRBV19	CASSRRSDNQPQHF
TRBJ2-1	-	TRBV5-1	CASSSSTGTGAYNEQFF
TRBJ2-1	-	TRBV10-3	CAIGDGTRAYNEQFF
TRBJ2-1	-	TRBV28	CASSLGSGNEQFF
TRBJ2-2	-	TRBV11-1	CASSFLASGSRELFF
TRBJ2-5	-	TRBV7-9	CASSLHTGFSETQYF
TRBJ2-3	-	TRBV5-4	CASSWDPGLAGPDTQYF
TRBJ2-1	-	TRBV6-5	CASSPWGLALDEQFF
TRBJ2-3	-	TRBV19	CASSIWSPSTDTQYF
TRBJ2-6	-	TRBV11-2	CASSSAGLAGVYGANVLTF
TRBJ1-6	-	TRBV10-3	CAISPTDRNSPLHF
TRBJ2-4	-	TRBV29-1	CSVERTSGIAKNIQYF
TRBJ2-2	-	TRBV7-9	CASSLYRGRAPGELFF
TRBJ2-2	-	TRBV19	CASSGAASQGNTGELFF
TRBJ2-7	few	TRBV14	CASSQGSYEQYF
TRBJ2-3	-	TRBV5-4	CASSLAGRVRTDTQYF
TRBJ1-5	-	TRBV7-9	CASSSTGSNQPQHF
TRBJ1-2	-	TRBV25-1	CASREGGGYTF
TRBJ2-1	-	TRBV19	CASTVAGGGNEQFF
TRBJ2-7	-	TRBV3-1/TRBV3-2	CASSQDLKAEYEQYF
TRBJ1-5	-	TRBV24-1	CATSDATGNNQPQHF
TRBJ2-1	-	TRBV6-5	CASTLSGSANNEQFF
TRBJ1-2	-	TRBV4-3	CASSQAQQLNYGYTF
TRBJ2-7	-	TRBV18	CASSLSNVWEQYF
TRBJ2-7	-	TRBV29-1	CSAKRGGPSEQREQYF
TRBJ1-1	-	TRBV5-6	CASSLGSYTEAFF
TRBJ1-3	-	TRBV30	CAWSATGGVTGNTIYF
TRBJ1-3	-	TRBV28	CASSPTDREVNTIYF
TRBJ2-3	-	TRBV6-5	CASSWASGRADTQYF
TRBJ2-5	once	TRBV4-2	CASSQDGTPGGTQYF
TRBJ1-2	-	TRBV7-2	CASSAGRRFYGYTF
TRBJ2-2	-	TRBV7-3	CASSSGQGMGELFF
TRBJ2-5	-	TRBV6-5	CASRGLAGVGETQYF
TRBJ2-3	-	TRBV19	CASRPGHGTDTQYF
TRBJ1-2	-	TRBV20-1	CTGGGSVGYTF
TRBJ2-4	-	TRBV18	CASSPPGQPIAKNIQYF
TRBJ1-3	-	TRBV5-4	CASSRDRGTTSGNTIYF
TRBJ2-2	-	TRBV6-5	CASRRENTGELFF
TRBJ1-2	-	TRBV6-5	CASSPSSGGDYGYTF
TRBJ2-4	-	TRBV5-4	CASSPGGGLAKNIQYF
TRBJ2-3	-	TRBV5-5	CASSSHRGRSDTQYF
TRBJ1-2	-	TRBV3-1/TRBV3-2	CASSPWTGAGGYTF
TRBJ1-2	-	TRBV6-2/TRBV6-3	CASSYLTTTGDGYTF